What follows are 3 T cell receptor beta chains derived from one specimen sequenced in a study of shared clonotypes between healthy human individuals (dated by TCRdb to 2020 to 2021). The protocol used for the library was the immunoSEQ multiplex PCR assay. Not all clones reach the TCRdb copy of this immuneACCESS table, which keeps in-frame sequences only. Checked studies attribute under half of the gap to unresolved V genes and leave the rest unexplained. The sample profile shows 2,500,000 or so clones; over 85% of them were found once. The ten largest clonotypes hold approximately 0.35% of the sample. The material sequenced was naive CD4+ T cells from PBMCs. The cell subset or site label for this specimen denotes: CD45RA+ positively selected. These receptors were obtained from a man younger than 30 in good health. Some clones in this sample may be carry-over from other donors' samples.

Details on this clone: The same CDR3 can be traced to other DNA sequences in this sample. The chain is built from TRBV9 and TRBJ1-2; 8 nucleotides agree with TRBD1. The CDR3 consists of 13 residues. With V trimmed by 4 bases and J by 4 bases, 3 bases remained unmatched. The germline V gene encodes CDR1 SGDLS and CDR2 YYNGEE. The CDR3 DNA sequence: TGTGCCAGCAGCCCGGACAGGGCCTATGGCTACACCTTC. This translates into CASSPDRAYGYTF.

On this clone: Distinct nucleotide sequences in the sample also encode this CDR3. The CDR3 coding sequence is TGTGCCAGCTCCAGCCAGACCTACGAGCAGTACTTC. Translating it yields CASSSQTYEQYF. The rearrangement uses TRBV18 and TRBJ2-7; D unclear. CDR1 KGHSH and CDR2 LQKENI come from the germline V gene. The CDR3 contains 12 residues. Trimming removed 6 bases at V and 2 bases at J, with 8 bases between.

This rearrangement joins TRBV28 to TRBJ1-3, with 7 nucleotides matching TRBD1. Germline CDR1 reads MDHEN; CDR2 reads SYDVKM. Trimming took 3 bases from V and 4 from J; bases not matched to a gene: 6. This CDR3 is built from 15 residues. DNA for the CDR3: TGTGCCAGCAGTTTCCTCAGGGGGTGGGGAAACACCATATATTTT. It is translated as CASSFLRGWGNTIYF.